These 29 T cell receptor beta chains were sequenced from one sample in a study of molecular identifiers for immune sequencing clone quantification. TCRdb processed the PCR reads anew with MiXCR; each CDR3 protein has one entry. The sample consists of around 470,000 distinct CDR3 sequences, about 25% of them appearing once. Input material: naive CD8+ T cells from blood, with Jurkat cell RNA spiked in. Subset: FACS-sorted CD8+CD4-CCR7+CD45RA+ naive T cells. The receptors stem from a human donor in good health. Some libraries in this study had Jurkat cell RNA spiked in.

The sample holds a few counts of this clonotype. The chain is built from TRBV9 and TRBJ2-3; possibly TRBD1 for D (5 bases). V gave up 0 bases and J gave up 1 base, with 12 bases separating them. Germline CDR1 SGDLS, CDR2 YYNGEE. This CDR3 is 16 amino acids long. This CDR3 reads CASSVEGRAGTDTQYF. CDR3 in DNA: TGTGCCAGCAGCGTAGAGGGCAGGGCCGGCACAGATACGCAGTATTTT.

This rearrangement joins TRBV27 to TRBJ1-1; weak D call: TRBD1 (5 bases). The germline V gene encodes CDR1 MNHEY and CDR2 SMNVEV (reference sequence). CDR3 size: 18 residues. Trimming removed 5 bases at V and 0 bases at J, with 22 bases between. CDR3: CASSPLSVIGAMNTEAFF. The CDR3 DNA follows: TGTGCCAGCAGTCCACTCTCCGTAATAGGGGCAATGAACACTGAAGCTTTCTTT.

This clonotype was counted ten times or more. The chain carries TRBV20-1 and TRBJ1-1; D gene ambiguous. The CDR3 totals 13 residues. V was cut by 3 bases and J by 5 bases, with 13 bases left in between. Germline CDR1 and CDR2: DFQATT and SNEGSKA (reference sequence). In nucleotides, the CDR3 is TGCAGTGCTAGGATGGGTGTGAGAACTGAAGCTTTCTTT. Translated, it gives CSARMGVRTEAFF.

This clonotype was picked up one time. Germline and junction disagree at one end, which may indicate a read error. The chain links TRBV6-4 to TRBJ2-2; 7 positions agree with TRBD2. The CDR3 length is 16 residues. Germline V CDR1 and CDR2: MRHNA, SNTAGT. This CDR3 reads CASSDVVTSQTGELSF. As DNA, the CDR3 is TGTGCCAGCAGTGACGTGGTGACTAGCCAAACCGGGGAGCTGTCTTTT.

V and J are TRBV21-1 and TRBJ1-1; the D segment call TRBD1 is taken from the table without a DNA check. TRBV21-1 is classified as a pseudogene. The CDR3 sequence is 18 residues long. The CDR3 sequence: CASSRRGQHQGKNTEAFF. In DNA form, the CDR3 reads TGTGCCAGCAGCAGACGGGGACAGCACCAAGGGAAGAACACTGAAGCTTTCTTT.

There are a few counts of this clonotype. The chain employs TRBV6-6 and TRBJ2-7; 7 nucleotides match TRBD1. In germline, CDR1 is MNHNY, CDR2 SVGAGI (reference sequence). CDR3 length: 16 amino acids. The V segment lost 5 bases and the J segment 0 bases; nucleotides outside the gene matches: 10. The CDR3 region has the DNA TGTGCCAGCAGTCAAACCCTCGGGACAGACTCCTACGAGCAGTACTTC. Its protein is CASSQTLGTDSYEQYF.

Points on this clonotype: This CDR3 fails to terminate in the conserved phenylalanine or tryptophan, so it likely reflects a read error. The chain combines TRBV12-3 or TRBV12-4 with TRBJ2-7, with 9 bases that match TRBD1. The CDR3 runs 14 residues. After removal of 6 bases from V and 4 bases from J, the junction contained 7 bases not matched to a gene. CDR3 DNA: TGTGCCAGCAGACGGCCGGGACAGGGTTACGAGCAGTACCTC. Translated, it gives CASRRPGQGYEQYL.

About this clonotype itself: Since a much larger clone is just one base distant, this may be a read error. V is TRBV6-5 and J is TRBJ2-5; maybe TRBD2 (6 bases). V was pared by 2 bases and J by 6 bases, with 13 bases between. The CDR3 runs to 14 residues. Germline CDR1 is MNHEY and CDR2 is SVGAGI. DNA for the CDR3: TGTGCCAGCAGTTACGGGCGGCTAGCGAAGACCCAGTACTTC. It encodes CASSYGRLAKTQYF.

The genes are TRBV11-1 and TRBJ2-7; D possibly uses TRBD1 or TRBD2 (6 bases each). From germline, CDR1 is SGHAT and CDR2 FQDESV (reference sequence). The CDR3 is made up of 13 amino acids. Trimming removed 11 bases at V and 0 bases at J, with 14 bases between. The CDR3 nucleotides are TGTGCCGTGGAGGGGGGCGCCTCCTACGAGCAGTACTTC. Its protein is CAVEGGASYEQYF.

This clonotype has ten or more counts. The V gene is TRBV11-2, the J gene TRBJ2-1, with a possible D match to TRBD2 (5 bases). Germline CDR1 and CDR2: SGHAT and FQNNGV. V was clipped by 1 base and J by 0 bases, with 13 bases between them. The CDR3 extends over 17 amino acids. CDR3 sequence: CASSLVAAESSYNEQFF. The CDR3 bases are TGTGCCAGCAGCTTAGTGGCAGCGGAGAGCTCCTACAATGAGCAGTTCTTC.

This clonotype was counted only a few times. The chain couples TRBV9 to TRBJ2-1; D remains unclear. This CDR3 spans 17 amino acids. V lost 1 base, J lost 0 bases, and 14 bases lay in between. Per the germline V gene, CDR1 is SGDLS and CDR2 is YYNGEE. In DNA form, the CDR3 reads TGTGCCAGCAGCGTAAATACTCCCCTTAGCTCCTACAATGAGCAGTTCTTC. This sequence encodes CASSVNTPLSSYNEQFF. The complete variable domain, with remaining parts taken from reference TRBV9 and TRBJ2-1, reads DSGVTQTPKHLITATGQRVTLRCSPRSGDLSVYWYQQSLDQGLQFLIQYYNGEERAKGNILERFSAQQFPDLHSELNLSSLELGDSALYFCASSVNTPLSSYNEQFFGPGTRLTVL.

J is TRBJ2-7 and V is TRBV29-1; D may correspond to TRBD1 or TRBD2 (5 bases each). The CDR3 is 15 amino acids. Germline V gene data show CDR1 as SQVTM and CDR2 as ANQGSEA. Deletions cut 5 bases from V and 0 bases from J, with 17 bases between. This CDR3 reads CSVRPGTGNSYEQYF. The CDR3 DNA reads TGCAGCGTTCGGCCCGGGACGGGGAACTCCTACGAGCAGTACTTC.

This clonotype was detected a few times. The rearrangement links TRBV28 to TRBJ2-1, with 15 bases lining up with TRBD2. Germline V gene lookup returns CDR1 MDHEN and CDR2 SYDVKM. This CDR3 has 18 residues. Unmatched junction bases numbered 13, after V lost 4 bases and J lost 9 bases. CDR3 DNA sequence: TGTGCCAGCAGTTCACCCAACGCGGGACTAGCGGGAGGAGGTGAGCAGTTCTTC. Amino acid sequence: CASSSPNAGLAGGGEQFF. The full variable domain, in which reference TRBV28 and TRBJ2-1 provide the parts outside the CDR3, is DVKVTQSSRYLVKRTGEKVFLECVQDMDHENMFWYRQDPGLGLRLIYFSYDVKMKEKGDIPEGYSVSREKKERFSLILESASTNQTSMYLCASSSPNAGLAGGGEQFFGPGTRLTVL.

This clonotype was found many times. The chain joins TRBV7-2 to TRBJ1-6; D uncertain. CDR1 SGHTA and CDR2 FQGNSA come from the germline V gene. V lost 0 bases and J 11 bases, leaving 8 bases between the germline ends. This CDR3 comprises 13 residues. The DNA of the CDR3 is TGTGCCAGCAGCTTAGCTGGCGGCGCACCCCTCCACTTT. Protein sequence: CASSLAGGAPLHF.

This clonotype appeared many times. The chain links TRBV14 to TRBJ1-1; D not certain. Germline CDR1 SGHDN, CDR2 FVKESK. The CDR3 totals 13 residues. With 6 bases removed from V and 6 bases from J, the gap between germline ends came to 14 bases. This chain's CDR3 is CASRLFGGAEAFF. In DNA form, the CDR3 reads TGTGCCAGCAGACTATTCGGTGGGGCTGAAGCTTTCTTT.

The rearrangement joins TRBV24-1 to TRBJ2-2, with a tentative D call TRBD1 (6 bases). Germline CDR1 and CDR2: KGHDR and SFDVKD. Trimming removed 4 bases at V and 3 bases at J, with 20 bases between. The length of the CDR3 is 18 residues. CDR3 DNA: TGTGCCACCAGTGACTCCCCGTCTTTCACAGGGTACACCGGGGAGCTGTTTTTT. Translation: CATSDSPSFTGYTGELFF.

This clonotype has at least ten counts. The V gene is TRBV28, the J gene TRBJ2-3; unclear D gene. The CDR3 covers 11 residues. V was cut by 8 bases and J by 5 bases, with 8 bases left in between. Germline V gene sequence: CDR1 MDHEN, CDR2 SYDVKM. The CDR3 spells CASGDGDTQYF. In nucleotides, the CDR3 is TGTGCCAGCGGAGATGGAGATACGCAGTATTTT. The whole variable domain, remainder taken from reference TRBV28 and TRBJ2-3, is DVKVTQSSRYLVKRTGEKVFLECVQDMDHENMFWYRQDPGLGLRLIYFSYDVKMKEKGDIPEGYSVSREKKERFSLILESASTNQTSMYLCASGDGDTQYFGPGTRLTVL.

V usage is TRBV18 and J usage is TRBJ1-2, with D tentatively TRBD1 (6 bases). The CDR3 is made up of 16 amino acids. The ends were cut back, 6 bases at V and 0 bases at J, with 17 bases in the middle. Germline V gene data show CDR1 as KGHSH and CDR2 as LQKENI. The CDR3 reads CASSPPTGTANYGYTF. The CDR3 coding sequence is TGTGCCAGCTCCCCTCCGACAGGAACAGCTAACTATGGCTACACCTTC.

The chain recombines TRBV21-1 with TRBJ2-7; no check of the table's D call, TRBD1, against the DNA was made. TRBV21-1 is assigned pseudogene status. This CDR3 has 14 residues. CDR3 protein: CDSSPTGELYEQYF. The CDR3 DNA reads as TGTGACAGCAGCCCGACAGGGGAGCTTTACGAGCAGTACTTC.

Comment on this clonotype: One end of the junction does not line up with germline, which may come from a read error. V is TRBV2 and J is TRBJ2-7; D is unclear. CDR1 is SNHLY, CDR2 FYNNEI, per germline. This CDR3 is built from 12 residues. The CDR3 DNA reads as TGTGCCAGCAGCGCCTCCTCCTACGAGCAGCACTTC. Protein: CASSASSYEQHF.

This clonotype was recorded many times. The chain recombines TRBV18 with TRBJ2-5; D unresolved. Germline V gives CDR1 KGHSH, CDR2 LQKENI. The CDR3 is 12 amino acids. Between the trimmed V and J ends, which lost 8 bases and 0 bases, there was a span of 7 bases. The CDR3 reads CASSPDQETQYF. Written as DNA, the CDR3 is TGTGCCAGCAGCCCGGACCAAGAGACCCAGTACTTC.

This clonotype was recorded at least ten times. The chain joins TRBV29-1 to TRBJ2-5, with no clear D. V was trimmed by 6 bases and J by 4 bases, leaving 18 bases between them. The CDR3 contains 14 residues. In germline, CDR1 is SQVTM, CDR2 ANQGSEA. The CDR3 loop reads CSVTPGLKPETQYF. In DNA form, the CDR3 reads TGCAGCGTCACACCGGGCCTCAAACCAGAGACCCAGTACTTC. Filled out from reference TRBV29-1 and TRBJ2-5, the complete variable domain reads SAVISQKPSRDICQRGTSLTIQCQVDSQVTMMFWYRQQPGQSLTLIATANQGSEATYESGFVIDKFPISRPNLTFSTLTVSNMSPEDSSIYLCSVTPGLKPETQYFGPGTRLLVL.

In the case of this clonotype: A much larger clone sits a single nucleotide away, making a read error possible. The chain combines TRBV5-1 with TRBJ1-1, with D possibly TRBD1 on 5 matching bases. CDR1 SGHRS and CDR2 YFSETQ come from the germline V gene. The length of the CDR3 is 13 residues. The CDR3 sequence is CASNLEQATEAFF. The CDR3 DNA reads TGCGCCAGCAACTTGGAACAGGCCACTGAAGCTTTCTTT. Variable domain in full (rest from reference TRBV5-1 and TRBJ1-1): KAGVTQTPRYLIKTRGQQVTLSCSPISGHRSVSWYQQTPGQGLQFLFEYFSETQRNKGNFPGRFSGRQFSNSRSEMNVSTLELGDSALYLCASNLEQATEAFFGQGTRLTVV.

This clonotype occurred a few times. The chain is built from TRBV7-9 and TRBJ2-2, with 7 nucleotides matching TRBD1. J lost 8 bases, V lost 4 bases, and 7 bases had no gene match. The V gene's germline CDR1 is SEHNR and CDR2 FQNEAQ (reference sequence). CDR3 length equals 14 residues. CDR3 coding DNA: TGTGCCAGCAGCTCTCCGGGACAGCCTGGGGAGCTGTTTTTT. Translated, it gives CASSSPGQPGELFF.

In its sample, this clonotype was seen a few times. DNA of the CDR3: TGTGCCAGCAGCCGACCCCGGCAGGGGAGTATGTTAAATGAGCAGTTCTTC. This codes for CASSRPRQGSMLNEQFF. The chain has TRBV7-2 and TRBJ2-1, with D tentatively TRBD1 (6 bases). The CDR3 is 17 amino acids. The V and J ends lost 5 bases and 7 bases respectively, with 24 bases between them. Germline assignment: CDR1 SGHTA and CDR2 FQGNSA.

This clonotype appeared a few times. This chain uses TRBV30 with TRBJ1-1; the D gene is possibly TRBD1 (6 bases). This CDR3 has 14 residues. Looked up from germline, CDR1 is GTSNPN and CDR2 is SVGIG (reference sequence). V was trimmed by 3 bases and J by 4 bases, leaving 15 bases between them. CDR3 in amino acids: CAWSVNGQSTEAFF. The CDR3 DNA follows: TGTGCCTGGAGCGTAAACGGACAGAGCACTGAAGCTTTCTTT.

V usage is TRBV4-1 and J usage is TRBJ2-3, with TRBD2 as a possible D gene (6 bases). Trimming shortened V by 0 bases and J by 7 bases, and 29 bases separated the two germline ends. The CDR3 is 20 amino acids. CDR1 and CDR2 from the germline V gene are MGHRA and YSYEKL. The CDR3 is CASSQDPSVGQNWGVYTQYF. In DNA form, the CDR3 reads TGCGCCAGCAGCCAAGATCCCAGCGTCGGTCAGAATTGGGGGGTGTATACGCAGTATTTT.

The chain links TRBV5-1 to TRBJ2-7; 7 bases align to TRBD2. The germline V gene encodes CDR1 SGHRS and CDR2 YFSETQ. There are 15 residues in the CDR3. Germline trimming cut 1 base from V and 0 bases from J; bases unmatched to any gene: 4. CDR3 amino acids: CASSLITGGSYEQYF. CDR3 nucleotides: TGCGCCAGCAGCTTGATAACGGGGGGCTCCTACGAGCAGTACTTC.

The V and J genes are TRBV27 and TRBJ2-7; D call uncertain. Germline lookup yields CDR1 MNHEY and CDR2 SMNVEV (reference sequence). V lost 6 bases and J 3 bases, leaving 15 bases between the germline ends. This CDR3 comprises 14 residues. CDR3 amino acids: CASRTRVNVYEQYF. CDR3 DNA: TGTGCCAGCAGGACCCGGGTCAATGTCTACGAGCAGTACTTC.